The 18 T cell receptor beta chains in this list originate from one sample, sequenced in a study of T cells after yellow fever vaccination. TCRdb itself ran the 5' RACE reads through MiXCR, one entry per CDR3 protein. The repertoire consists of some 290,000 distinct CDR3 sequences, with about 10% occurring once and the leading ten covering 3% to 3.5%. Material: CD4+ T cells sorted from PBMCs, obtained 45 days after the yellow fever booster vaccination. These receptors were taken from a man aged 18 to 29 who received the YFV17D yellow fever vaccine.

The chain has TRBV18 and TRBJ2-7, with D perhaps TRBD1 or TRBD2 (5 bases each). Per the germline V gene, CDR1 is KGHSH and CDR2 is LQKENI. Trimming pared 2 bases from V and 5 bases from J, leaving 10 bases between. This CDR3 comprises 13 residues. The CDR3 region has the DNA TGTGCCAGCTCACCAGAGGGACGAAACGAGCAGTACGTC. This sequence encodes CASSPEGRNEQYV.

The chain recombines TRBV15 with TRBJ2-5, with D tentatively TRBD2 (6 bases). The V end was cut by 3 bases, the J end by 4 bases, with 12 bases between. The length of the CDR3 is 14 residues. In germline, CDR1 is LNHNV, CDR2 YYDKDF (reference sequence). CDR3 coding DNA: TGTGCCACCAGCAGGGGAGGTTGGGCAGAGACCCAGTACTTC. Translated, it gives CATSRGGWAETQYF.

The chain recombines TRBV6-5 with TRBJ2-4; no definite D call. The germline CDR1 and CDR2 sequences are MNHEY and SVGAGI. V lost 1 base, J lost 3 bases, and 10 bases lay in between. This CDR3 has 15 amino acids. CDR3 DNA: TGTGCCAGCAGTTACTGGGAAGTGGGCAAAAACATTCAGTACTTC. Its protein is CASSYWEVGKNIQYF.

This clonotype has a handful of counts. The gene calls are TRBV6-5 and TRBJ1-4, with D possibly matching TRBD1 (5 bases). Trimming took 7 bases from V and 8 from J, leaving 17 bases between them. This CDR3 is built from 14 residues. Germline V gene data show CDR1 as MNHEY and CDR2 as SVGAGI. CDR3 amino acids: CASTPGEKGEKLFF. The CDR3 bases are TGTGCCAGCACCCCGGGGGAAAAAGGGGAAAAACTGTTTTTT.

This clonotype appeared a few times. The chain uses TRBV9 and TRBJ2-3; no reliable D call. The V gene's germline CDR1 is SGDLS and CDR2 YYNGEE. The V gene lost 4 bases and the J gene lost 1 base, with 10 bases spanning the gap. The CDR3 runs 14 residues. As DNA, the CDR3 is TGTGCCAGCAGCATTAGTCTTGGCACAGATACGCAGTATTTT. Its protein product is CASSISLGTDTQYF.

This chain links TRBV4-2 with TRBJ1-4; D is perhaps TRBD1 (5 bases). V lost 0 bases to trimming and J lost 5 bases, with 16 bases between them. The CDR3 is 17 amino acids. Germline V lookup: CDR1 LGHNA, CDR2 YNFKEQ. The CDR3 bases are TGTGCCAGCAGCCAAGAAGGGTTGGGGCGGATAAATGAAAAACTGTTTTTT. Protein product: CASSQEGLGRINEKLFF.

This clonotype was detected only a few times. V gene TRBV30 combines with J gene TRBJ1-2; 12 positions match TRBD1. Germline V lookup: CDR1 GTSNPN, CDR2 SVGIG (reference sequence). This CDR3 contains 15 residues. The DNA of the CDR3 is TGTGCACGGGCCTTACCCGGGACAGGGGGCGCCGGCTACACCTTC. Amino acid sequence: CARALPGTGGAGYTF.

The CDR3 DNA reads TGCAGCGTTGAGGGGGACAGGTCCCGTCCTAACTACAATGAGCAGTTCTTC. Protein product: CSVEGDRSRPNYNEQFF. The chain has TRBV29-1 and TRBJ2-1; 8 bases line up with TRBD1. The CDR3 runs to 17 residues. With V trimmed by 3 bases and J by 3 bases, 13 bases remained unmatched. CDR1 and CDR2 (germline): SQVTM, ANQGSEA.

The gene calls are TRBV29-1 and TRBJ2-4, with 9 bases matching TRBD1. There are 14 residues in the CDR3. CDR1 is SQVTM, CDR2 ANQGSEA, per germline. Trimming took 3 bases from V and 2 from J; bases not matched to a gene: 2. The CDR3: CSVDGQGSKNIQYF. DNA for the CDR3: TGCAGCGTTGATGGACAGGGGTCCAAAAACATTCAGTACTTC.

This clonotype was observed a few times. V is TRBV28 and J is TRBJ2-3; D gene uncertain. V was cut by 6 bases and J by 0 bases, with 7 bases left in between. Germline assignment: CDR1 MDHEN and CDR2 SYDVKM. The CDR3 length is 13 residues. CDR3 coding DNA: TGTGCCAGCAGACTCCTAAGCACAGATACGCAGTATTTT. Encoded protein: CASRLLSTDTQYF.

The V and J genes are TRBV7-2 and TRBJ1-6; 8 positions match TRBD1. V shed 5 bases and J 6 bases; nucleotides not matched to a gene: 9. The germline gives CDR1 SGHTA, CDR2 FQGNSA. This CDR3 region has 16 residues. The CDR3 nucleotides are TGTGCCAGCAGCCCCCACGGACAGGGAATTAATTCACCCCTCCACTTT. Its translation: CASSPHGQGINSPLHF.

This clonotype was seen at least ten times. The chain recombines TRBV10-3 with TRBJ2-5; no reliable D call. Trimming took 4 bases from V and 5 from J, leaving 11 bases between them. CDR3 length equals 13 residues. The germline V gene encodes CDR1 ENHRY and CDR2 SYGVKD. The CDR3 sequence is CAISVSQAETQYF. CDR3 bases: TGTGCCATCAGTGTTAGCCAGGCGGAGACCCAGTACTTC.

This clonotype has ten or more counts. The chain carries TRBV20-1 and TRBJ2-7; D may be TRBD2 (5 bases). The CDR3 has 14 residues. V was trimmed by 6 bases and J by 3 bases, leaving 18 bases between them. The germline CDR1 and CDR2 sequences are DFQATT and SNEGSKA (reference sequence). The CDR3 coding sequence is TGCAGTGCCACGGACGGACCCGGGGACTACGAGCAGTACGTC. This codes for CSATDGPGDYEQYV.

This clonotype was counted a few times. The chain combines TRBV2 with TRBJ2-1; tentatively, D is TRBD1 (6 bases). The V gene lost 6 bases and the J gene lost 4 bases, with 16 bases spanning the gap. The CDR3 is 15 amino acids. CDR1 SNHLY and CDR2 FYNNEI come from the germline V gene. The CDR3 bases are TGTGCCAGCAGGTTCCGAAAACAGGGATACAATGAGCAGTTCTTC. Translation: CASRFRKQGYNEQFF.

J is TRBJ2-3 and V is TRBV5-1; a possible D gene is TRBD2 (6 bases). The V and J ends lost 0 bases and 4 bases respectively, with 9 bases between them. CDR3 length: 14 amino acids. Germline V gene data show CDR1 as SGHRS and CDR2 as YFSETQ. CDR3: CASSLDAGSDTQYF. CDR3 sequence (DNA): TGCGCCAGCAGCTTGGATGCGGGGTCAGATACGCAGTATTTT.

The chain recombines TRBV6-2 or TRBV6-3 with TRBJ1-2, with 7 bases that match TRBD1. The CDR3 extends over 15 amino acids. Looked up from germline, CDR1 is MNHEY and CDR2 is SVGEGT. Unmatched junction bases numbered 10, after V lost 5 bases and J lost 4 bases. This CDR3 reads CASSPPRDRSYGYTF. The CDR3 coding sequence is TGTGCCAGCAGTCCCCCCCGGGACAGAAGCTATGGCTACACCTTC.

The rearrangement uses TRBV6-1 and TRBJ2-2, with D possibly being TRBD1 or TRBD2 (5 bases each). Trimming took off 0 bases at V and 7 bases at J, with 9 bases between the two ends. The germline V gene has CDR1 MNHNS and CDR2 SASEGT. This CDR3 spans 14 amino acids. The CDR3 DNA reads as TGTGCCAGCAGTGAAGCGGGGACGCTCGGGGAGCTGTTTTTT. Translating gives CASSEAGTLGELFF.

This clonotype was counted only a few times. V gene TRBV28 combines with J gene TRBJ2-3, with D perhaps matching TRBD2 (5 bases). The V gene lost 8 bases and the J gene lost 2 bases, with 8 bases spanning the gap. CDR1 is MDHEN and CDR2 is SYDVKM in the germline V gene. This CDR3 is built from 12 residues. The CDR3, as DNA: TGTGCCAGCCGCGGGTACACAGATACGCAGTATTTT. Protein product: CASRGYTDTQYF.